A single sample gave rise to the 3 T cell receptor beta chains below, sequenced in a study of blood T cell repertoires in COVID-19. The method was immunoSEQ multiplex PCR; TCRdb's version includes in-frame clones alone and lacks a portion of them. Among some 80,000 clones listed, around 74% were seen once. The sequencing sample was made of peripheral blood. Receptors originate from a woman older than 75 with active or convalescent COVID-19.

Remarks on this clone: The same CDR3 arises from other DNA sequences in this sample as well. This chain connects TRBV2 to TRBJ2-7; D is unclear. The germline V gene encodes CDR1 SNHLY and CDR2 FYNNEI. Trimming took 5 bases from V and 1 from J, leaving 3 bases between them. The CDR3 covers 11 residues. Here the CDR3 DNA reads TGTGCCAGCAGTCTGTCCTACGAGCAGTACTTC. It yields the protein CASSLSYEQYF. The full variable domain, completed using reference TRBV2 and TRBJ2-7, is EPEVTQTPSHQVTQMGQEVILRCVPISNHLYFYWYRQILGQKVEFLVSFYNNEISEKSEIFDDQFSVERPDGSNFTLKIRSTKLEDSAMYFCASSLSYEQYFGPGTRLTVT.

V gene TRBV19 combines with J gene TRBJ2-5; 10 nucleotides agree with TRBD2. This CDR3 contains 14 residues. Germline-derived CDR1 and CDR2 are LNHDA and SQIVND (reference sequence). After removal of 6 bases from V and 5 bases from J, the junction contained 6 bases not matched to a gene. CDR3 in DNA: TGTGCCAGTAGGAAAGCGGGAGGGTGGGAGACCCAGTACTTC. It codes for CASRKAGGWETQYF.

The rearrangement links TRBV24-1 to TRBJ1-2; D is undetermined. The CDR3 consists of 14 residues. CDR1 is KGHDR, CDR2 SFDVKD, per germline. The V and J ends lost 3 bases and 5 bases respectively, with 12 bases between them. CDR3 DNA: TGTGCCACCAGTGATCCCCCCCGGGAGTATGGCTACACCTTC. It yields the protein CATSDPPREYGYTF.